This TCR beta chain derives from a study of metastatic and nonmetastatic thyroid tumors. This clone was detected ten times or more. Its antigen is currently unknown. Trimming pared 1 base from V and 5 bases from J, leaving 7 bases between. Germline CDR1 reads KGHDR; CDR2 reads SFDVKD. The CDR3 is made up of 14 amino acids. In the original analysis: Clinicopathological groups of papillary thyroid cancer showed CDR3 differences that were used to build a distant-metastasis classifier. TCRdb re-clonotyped the PCR reads via MiXCR. TCRdb, rather than the study authors, made the V and J calls. The sample has 39,000 or so clones; around 20% are singletons. Thyroid surgery was preceded by no treatment in any patient. General study findings and limits: The study reportedly found significantly higher TCR beta diversity in malignant thyroid tumors than benign nodules, in blood and tumor.

The receptor was isolated from a female donor with papillary thyroid cancer or a benign thyroid nodule (not recorded which). Some clones in this sample may be carry-over from other donors' samples. The source material was blood. The chain couples TRBV24-1 to TRBJ2-2; perhaps TRBD2 as D (6 bases). CDR3 sequence: CATSDFGGTGELFF. Written as DNA, the CDR3 is TGTGCCACCAGTGATTTTGGGGGGACCGGGGAGCTGTTTTTT.